This T cell receptor beta chain was identified during a study of CD4 and CD8 cells across lung adenocarcinoma regions. MiXCR, run by TCRdb on the PCR reads, gives a single entry per CDR3 protein. The sample carries 20,000 to 25,000 distinct CDR3 sequences, roughly half recorded once. Samples came from patients with localized non-small cell lung adenocarcinoma. The receptor was isolated from a female donor with lung adenocarcinoma. The CD4 and CD8 labels of this study may be unreliable. Sequencing was carried out using CD8+ T cells from the center of a lung tumor.

The CDR3 spells CASSKRTRTETQYF. The DNA of the CDR3 is TGTGCCAGCAGTAAGAGGACTAGGACGGAGACCCAGTACTTC. This sequence joins TRBV6-1 and TRBJ2-5, with 7 bases fitting TRBD2. V was pared by 5 bases and J by 5 bases, with 8 bases of the junction left unmatched. CDR3 length: 14 residues. Germline V gene lookup returns CDR1 MNHNS and CDR2 SASEGT.